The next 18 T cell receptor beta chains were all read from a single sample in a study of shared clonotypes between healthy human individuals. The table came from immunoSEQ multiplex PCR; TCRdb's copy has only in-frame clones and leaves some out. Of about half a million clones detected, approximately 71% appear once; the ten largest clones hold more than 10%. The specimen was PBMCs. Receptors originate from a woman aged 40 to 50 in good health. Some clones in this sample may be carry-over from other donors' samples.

DNA for the CDR3: TGTGCCAGCAGCCCCGGGGGGGGGTCTGGGACTGAAGCTTTCTTT. Protein: CASSPGGGSGTEAFF. The V call is TRBV5-4, the J call TRBJ1-1, with D possibly being TRBD1 (5 bases). The CDR3 has 15 amino acids. Germline-derived CDR1 and CDR2 are SGHNT and YYREEE (reference sequence). V lost 4 bases to trimming and J lost 5 bases, with 18 bases between them.

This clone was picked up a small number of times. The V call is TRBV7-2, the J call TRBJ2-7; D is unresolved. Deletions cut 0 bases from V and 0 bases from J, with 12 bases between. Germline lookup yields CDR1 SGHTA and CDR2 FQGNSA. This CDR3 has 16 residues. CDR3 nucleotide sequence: TGTGCCAGCAGCTTAGCGGCCACATCAAGCTCCTACGAGCAGTACTTC. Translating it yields CASSLAATSSSYEQYF.

CDR3 sequence (DNA): TGTGCCAGCAGCTCGACCTCGGGGGCGACAGATACGCAGTATTTT. Its translation: CASSSTSGATDTQYF. The V gene is TRBV9, the J gene TRBJ2-3; D may correspond to TRBD1 or TRBD2 (6 bases each). The CDR3 runs 15 residues. V lost 4 bases to trimming and J lost 3 bases, with 15 bases between them. Per germline, CDR1 SGDLS and CDR2 YYNGEE.

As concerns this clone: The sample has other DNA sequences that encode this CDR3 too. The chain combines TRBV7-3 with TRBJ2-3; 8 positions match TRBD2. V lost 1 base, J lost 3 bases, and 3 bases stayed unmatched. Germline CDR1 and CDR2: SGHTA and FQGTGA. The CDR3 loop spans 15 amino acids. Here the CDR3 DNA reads TGTGCCAGCAGCTTAAATCCTAGCGGGACAGATACGCAGTATTTT. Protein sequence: CASSLNPSGTDTQYF.

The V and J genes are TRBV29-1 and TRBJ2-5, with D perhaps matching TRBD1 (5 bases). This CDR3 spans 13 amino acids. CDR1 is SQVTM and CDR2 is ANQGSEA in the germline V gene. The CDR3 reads CSPPRQGRETQYF. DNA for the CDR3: TGCAGTCCCCCACGGCAGGGCCGAGAGACCCAGTACTTC. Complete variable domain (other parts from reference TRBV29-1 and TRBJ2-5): SAVISQKPSRDICQRGTSLTIQCQVDSQVTMMFWYRQQPGQSLTLIATANQGSEATYESGFVIDKFPISRPNLTFSTLTVSNMSPEDSSIYLCSPPRQGRETQYFGPGTRLLVL.

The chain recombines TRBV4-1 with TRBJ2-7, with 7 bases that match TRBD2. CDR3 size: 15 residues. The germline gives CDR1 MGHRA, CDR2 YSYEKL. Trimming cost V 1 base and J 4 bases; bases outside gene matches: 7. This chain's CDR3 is CASSQGVAGGYEQYF. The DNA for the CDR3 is TGCGCCAGCAGCCAAGGGGTAGCGGGTGGGTACGAGCAGTACTTC.

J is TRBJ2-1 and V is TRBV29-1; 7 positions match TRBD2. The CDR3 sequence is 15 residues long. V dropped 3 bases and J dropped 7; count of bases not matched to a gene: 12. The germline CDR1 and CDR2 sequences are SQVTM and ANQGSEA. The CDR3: CSVDMSSGGWNEQFF. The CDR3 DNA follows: TGCAGCGTTGATATGTCATCGGGAGGATGGAATGAGCAGTTCTTC.

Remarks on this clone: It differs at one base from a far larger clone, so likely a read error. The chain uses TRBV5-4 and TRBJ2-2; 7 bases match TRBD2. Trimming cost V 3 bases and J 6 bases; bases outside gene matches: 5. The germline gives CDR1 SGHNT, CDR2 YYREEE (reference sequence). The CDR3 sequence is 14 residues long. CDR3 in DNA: TGTGCCAGCAGCTCGCTGGGGGGGTCCGGGGAGCTGTTTTTT. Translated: CASSSLGGSGELFF.

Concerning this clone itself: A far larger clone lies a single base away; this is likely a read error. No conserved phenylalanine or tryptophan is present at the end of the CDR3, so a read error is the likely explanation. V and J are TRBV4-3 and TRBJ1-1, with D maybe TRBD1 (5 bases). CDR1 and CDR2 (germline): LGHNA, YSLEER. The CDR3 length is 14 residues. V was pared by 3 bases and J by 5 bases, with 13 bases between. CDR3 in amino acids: CASSHPIRETEAFI. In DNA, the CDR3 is TGCGCCAGCAGCCATCCTATCAGGGAAACTGAAGCTTTCATT.

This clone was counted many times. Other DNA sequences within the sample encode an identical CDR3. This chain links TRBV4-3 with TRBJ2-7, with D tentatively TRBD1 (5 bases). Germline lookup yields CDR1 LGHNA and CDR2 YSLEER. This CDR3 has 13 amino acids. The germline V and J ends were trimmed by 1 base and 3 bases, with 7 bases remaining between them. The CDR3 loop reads CASSQGTGYEQYF. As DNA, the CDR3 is TGCGCCAGCAGCCAAGGCACAGGCTACGAGCAGTACTTC.

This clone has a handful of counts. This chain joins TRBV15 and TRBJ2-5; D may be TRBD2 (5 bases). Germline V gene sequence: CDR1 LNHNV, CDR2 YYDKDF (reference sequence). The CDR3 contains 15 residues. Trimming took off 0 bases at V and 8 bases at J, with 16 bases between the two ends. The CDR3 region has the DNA TGTGCCACCAGCAGAGATCCAGCGGTCCCTGTAACCCAGTACTTC. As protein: CATSRDPAVPVTQYF.

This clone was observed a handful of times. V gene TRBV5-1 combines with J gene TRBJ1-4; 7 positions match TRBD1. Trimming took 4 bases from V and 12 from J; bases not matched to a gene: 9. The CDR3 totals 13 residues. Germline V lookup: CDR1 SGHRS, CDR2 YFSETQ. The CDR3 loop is CASSLTGQIELFF. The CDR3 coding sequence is TGCGCCAGCAGCCTAACGGGACAGATAGAACTGTTTTTT.

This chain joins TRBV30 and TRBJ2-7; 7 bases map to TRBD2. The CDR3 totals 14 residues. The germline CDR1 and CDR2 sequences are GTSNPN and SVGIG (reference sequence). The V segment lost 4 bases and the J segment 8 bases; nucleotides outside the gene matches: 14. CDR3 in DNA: TGTGCCTGGACCGACGGGGGGACTATCATGAAGCAGTACTTC. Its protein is CAWTDGGTIMKQYF.

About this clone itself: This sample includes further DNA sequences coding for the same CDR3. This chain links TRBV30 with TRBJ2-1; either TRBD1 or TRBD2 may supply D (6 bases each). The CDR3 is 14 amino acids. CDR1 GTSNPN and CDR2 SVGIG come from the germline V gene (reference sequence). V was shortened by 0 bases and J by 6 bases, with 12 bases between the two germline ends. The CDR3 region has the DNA TGTGCCTGGAGTGTCGGGACGGGGGCCAATGAGCAGTTCTTC. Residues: CAWSVGTGANEQFF. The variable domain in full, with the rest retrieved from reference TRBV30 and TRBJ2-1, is SQTIHQWPATLVQPVGSPLSLECTVEGTSNPNLYWYRQAAGRGLQLLFYSVGIGQISSEVPQNLSASRPQDRQFILSSKKLLLSDSGFYLCAWSVGTGANEQFFGPGTRLTVL.

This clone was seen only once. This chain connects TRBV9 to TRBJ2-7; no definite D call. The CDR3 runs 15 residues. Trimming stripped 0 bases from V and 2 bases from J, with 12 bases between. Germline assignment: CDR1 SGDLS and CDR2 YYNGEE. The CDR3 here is CASSVGSGFPYEQYF. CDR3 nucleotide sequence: TGTGCCAGCAGCGTAGGGTCCGGGTTCCCCTACGAGCAGTACTTC.

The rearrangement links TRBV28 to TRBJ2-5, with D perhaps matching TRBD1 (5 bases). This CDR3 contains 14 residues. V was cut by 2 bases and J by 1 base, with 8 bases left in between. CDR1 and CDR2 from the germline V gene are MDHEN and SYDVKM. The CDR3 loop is CASSLTTGQETQYF. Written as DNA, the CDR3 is TGTGCCAGCAGTTTAACAACAGGCCAAGAGACCCAGTACTTC.

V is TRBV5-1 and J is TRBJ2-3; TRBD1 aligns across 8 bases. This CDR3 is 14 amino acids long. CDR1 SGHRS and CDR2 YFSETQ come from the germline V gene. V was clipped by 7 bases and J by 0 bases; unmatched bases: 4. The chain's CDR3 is CASRQGSSTDTQYF. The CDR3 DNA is TGCGCCAGCCGACAGGGGTCTAGCACAGATACGCAGTATTTT. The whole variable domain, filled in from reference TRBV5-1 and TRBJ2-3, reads KAGVTQTPRYLIKTRGQQVTLSCSPISGHRSVSWYQQTPGQGLQFLFEYFSETQRNKGNFPGRFSGRQFSNSRSEMNVSTLELGDSALYLCASRQGSSTDTQYFGPGTRLTVL.

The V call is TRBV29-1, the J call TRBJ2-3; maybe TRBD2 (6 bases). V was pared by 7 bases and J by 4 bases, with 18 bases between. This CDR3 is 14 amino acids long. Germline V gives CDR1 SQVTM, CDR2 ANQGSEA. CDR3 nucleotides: TGCAGCGCTATAGGGGTGTGGGAGGCAGATACGCAGTATTTT. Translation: CSAIGVWEADTQYF.